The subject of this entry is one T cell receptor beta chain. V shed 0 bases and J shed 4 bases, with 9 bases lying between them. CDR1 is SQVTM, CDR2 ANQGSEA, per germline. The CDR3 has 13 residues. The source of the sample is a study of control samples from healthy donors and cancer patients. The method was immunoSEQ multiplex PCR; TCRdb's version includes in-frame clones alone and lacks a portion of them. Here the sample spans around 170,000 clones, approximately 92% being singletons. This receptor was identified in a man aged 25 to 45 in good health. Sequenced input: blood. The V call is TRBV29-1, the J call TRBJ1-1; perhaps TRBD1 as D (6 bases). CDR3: CSVEEGASTEAFF. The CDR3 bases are TGCAGCGTTGAAGAGGGGGCGAGCACTGAAGCTTTCTTT. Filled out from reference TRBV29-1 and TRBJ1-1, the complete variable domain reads SAVISQKPSRDICQRGTSLTIQCQVDSQVTMMFWYRQQPGQSLTLIATANQGSEATYESGFVIDKFPISRPNLTFSTLTVSNMSPEDSSIYLCSVEEGASTEAFFGQGTRLTVV.